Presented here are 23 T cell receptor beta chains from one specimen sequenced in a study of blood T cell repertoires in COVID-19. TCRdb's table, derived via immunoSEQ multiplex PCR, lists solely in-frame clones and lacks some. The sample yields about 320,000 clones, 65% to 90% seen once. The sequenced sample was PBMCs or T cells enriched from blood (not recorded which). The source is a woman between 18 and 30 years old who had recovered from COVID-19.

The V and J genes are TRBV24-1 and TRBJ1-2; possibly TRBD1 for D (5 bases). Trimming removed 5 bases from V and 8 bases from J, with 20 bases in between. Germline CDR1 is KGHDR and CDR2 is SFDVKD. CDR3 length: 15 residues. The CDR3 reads CATSGSLVQGRGYTF. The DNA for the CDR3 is TGTGCCACCAGTGGATCGCTCGTTCAGGGTCGAGGCTACACCTTC.

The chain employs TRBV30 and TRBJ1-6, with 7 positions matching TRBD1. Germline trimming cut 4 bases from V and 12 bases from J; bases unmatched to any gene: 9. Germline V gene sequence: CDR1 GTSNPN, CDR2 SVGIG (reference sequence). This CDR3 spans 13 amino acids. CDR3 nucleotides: TGTGCCTGGAACCGGCAGGGGGACGTACCCCTCCACTTT. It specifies CAWNRQGDVPLHF.

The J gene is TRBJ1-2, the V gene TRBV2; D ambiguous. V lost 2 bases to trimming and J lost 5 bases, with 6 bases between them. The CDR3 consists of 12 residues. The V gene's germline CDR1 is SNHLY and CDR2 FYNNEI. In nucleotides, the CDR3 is TGTGCCAGCAGTGAATATCGGTATGGCTACACCTTC. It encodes CASSEYRYGYTF.

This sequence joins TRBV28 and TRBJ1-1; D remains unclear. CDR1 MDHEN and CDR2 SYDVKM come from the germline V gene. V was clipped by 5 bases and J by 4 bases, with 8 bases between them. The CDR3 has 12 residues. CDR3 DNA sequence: TGTGCCAGCAGTCCAGGATTCACTGAAGCTTTCTTT. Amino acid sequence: CASSPGFTEAFF.

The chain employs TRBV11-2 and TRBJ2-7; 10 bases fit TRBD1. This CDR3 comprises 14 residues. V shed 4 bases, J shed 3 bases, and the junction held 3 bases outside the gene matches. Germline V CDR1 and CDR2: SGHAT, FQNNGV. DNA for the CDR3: TGTGCCAGCAGCTCGACAGGGGGCGACTACGAGCAGTACTTC. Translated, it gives CASSSTGGDYEQYF.

CDR3 bases: TGTGCCAGCAGCTTCCGACAGGGTGGTTATTCACCCCTCCACTTT. This translates into CASSFRQGGYSPLHF. V and J are TRBV5-5 and TRBJ1-6; 7 bases align to TRBD1. With V trimmed by 2 bases and J by 8 bases, 7 bases remained unmatched. Germline assignment: CDR1 SGHKS and CDR2 YYEKEE (reference sequence). The CDR3 consists of 15 residues.

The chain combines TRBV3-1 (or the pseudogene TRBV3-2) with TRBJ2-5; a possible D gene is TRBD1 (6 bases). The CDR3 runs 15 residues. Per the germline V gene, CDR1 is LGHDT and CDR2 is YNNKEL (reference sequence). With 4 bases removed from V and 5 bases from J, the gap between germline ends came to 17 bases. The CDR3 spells CASSRGGATWETQYF. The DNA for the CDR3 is TGTGCCAGCAGCCGAGGGGGAGCGACTTGGGAGACCCAGTACTTC.

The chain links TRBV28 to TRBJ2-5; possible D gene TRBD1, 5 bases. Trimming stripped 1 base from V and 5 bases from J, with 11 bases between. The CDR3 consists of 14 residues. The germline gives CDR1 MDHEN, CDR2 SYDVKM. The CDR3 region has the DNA TGTGCCAGCAGTTTATTTCTAGGGGCGGAGACCCAGTACTTC. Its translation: CASSLFLGAETQYF.

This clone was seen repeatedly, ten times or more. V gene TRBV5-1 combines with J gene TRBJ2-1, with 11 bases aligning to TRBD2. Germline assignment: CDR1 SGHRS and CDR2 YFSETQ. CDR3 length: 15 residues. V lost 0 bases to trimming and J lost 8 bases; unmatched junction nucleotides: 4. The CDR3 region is CASSLASGGHYEQFF. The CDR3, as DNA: TGCGCCAGCAGCTTGGCTAGCGGGGGGCACTATGAGCAGTTCTTC.

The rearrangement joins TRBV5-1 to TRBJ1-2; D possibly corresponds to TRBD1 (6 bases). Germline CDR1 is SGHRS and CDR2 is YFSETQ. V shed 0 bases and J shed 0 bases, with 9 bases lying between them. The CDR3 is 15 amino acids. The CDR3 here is CASSLGQGSNYGYTF. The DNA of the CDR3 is TGCGCCAGCAGCTTGGGCCAGGGGTCTAACTATGGCTACACCTTC.

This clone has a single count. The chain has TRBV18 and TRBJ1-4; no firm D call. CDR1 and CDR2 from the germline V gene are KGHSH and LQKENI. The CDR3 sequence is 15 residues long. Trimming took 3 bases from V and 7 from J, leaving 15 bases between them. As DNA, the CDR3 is TGTGCCAGCTCACCGCAGGATACTCTTGGTGAAAAACTGTTTTTT. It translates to CASSPQDTLGEKLFF.

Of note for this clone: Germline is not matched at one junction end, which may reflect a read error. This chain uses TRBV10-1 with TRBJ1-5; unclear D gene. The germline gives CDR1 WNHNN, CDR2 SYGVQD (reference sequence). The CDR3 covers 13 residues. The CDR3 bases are TGCGCCAGCAGTGAGTCGGGCAACCAGCCCCAGCATTTT. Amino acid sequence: CASSESGNQPQHF.

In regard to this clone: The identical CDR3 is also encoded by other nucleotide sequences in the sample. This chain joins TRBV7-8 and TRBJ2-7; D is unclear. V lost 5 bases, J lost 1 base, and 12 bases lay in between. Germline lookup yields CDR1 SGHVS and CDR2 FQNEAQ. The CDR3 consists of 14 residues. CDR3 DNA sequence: TGTGCCAGCAGCCCTTCTACAGCTTCCTACGAGCAGTACTTC. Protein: CASSPSTASYEQYF.

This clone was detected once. For the CDR3, the DNA is TGTGCCAGCAGACCACAGACAGGTGTTGATTCACCCCTCCACTTT. This translates into CASRPQTGVDSPLHF. The chain joins TRBV2 to TRBJ1-6, with D possibly matching TRBD1 (6 bases). The germline gives CDR1 SNHLY, CDR2 FYNNEI. There are 15 residues in the CDR3. The ends were cut back, 6 bases at V and 8 bases at J, with 17 bases in the middle.

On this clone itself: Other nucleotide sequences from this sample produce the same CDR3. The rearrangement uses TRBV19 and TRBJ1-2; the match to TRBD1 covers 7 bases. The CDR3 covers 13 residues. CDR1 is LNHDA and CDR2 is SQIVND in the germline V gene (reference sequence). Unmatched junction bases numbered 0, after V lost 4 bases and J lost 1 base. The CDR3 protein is CASSRDSNYGYTF. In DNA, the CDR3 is TGTGCCAGTAGTAGGGACAGTAACTATGGCTACACCTTC.

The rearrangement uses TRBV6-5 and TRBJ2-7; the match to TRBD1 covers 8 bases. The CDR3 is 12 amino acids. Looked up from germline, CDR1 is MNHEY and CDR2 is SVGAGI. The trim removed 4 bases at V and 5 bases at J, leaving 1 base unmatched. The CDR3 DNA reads TGTGCCAGCAGTTTGACAGGGGACGAGCAGTACTTC. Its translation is CASSLTGDEQYF.

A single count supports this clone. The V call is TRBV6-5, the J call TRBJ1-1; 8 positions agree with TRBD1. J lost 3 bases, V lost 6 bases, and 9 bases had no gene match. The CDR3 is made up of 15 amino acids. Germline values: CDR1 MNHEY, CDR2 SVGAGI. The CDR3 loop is CASRGDRRTYTEAFF. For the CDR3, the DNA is TGTGCCAGCAGGGGGGACAGGAGAACTTACACTGAAGCTTTCTTT.

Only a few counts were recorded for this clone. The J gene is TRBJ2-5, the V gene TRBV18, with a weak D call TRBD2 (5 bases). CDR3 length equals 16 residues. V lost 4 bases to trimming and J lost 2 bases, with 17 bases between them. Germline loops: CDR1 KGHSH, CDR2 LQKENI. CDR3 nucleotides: TGTGCCAGCTCACAAAATGACTACACGATGCAAGAGACCCAGTACTTC. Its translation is CASSQNDYTMQETQYF.

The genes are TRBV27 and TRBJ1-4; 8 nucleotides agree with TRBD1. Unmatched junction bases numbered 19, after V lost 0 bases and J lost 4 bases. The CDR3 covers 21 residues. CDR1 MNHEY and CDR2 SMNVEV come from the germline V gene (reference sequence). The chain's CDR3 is CASSLSIASGVGQGFNEKLFF. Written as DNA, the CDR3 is TGTGCCAGCAGTTTATCGATAGCCTCGGGGGTCGGACAGGGCTTTAATGAAAAACTGTTTTTT.

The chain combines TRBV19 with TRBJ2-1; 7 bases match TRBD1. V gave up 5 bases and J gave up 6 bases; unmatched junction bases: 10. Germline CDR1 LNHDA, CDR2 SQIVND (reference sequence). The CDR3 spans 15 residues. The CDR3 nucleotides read TGTGCCAGTAGTGCGTGGCGGACAGGTCGCAATGAGCAGTTCTTC. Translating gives CASSAWRTGRNEQFF.

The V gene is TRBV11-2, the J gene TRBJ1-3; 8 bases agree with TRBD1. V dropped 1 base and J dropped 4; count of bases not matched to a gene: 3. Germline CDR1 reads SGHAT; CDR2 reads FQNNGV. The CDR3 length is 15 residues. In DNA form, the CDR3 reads TGTGCCAGCAGCTTAGCAGGGGGCTCCGGAAACACCATATATTTT. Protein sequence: CASSLAGGSGNTIYF. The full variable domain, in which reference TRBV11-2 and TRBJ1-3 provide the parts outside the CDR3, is EAGVAQSPRYKIIEKRQSVAFWCNPISGHATLYWYQQILGQGPKLLIQFQNNGVVDDSQLPKDRFSAERLKGVDSTLKIQPAKLEDSAVYLCASSLAGGSGNTIYFGEGSWLTVV.

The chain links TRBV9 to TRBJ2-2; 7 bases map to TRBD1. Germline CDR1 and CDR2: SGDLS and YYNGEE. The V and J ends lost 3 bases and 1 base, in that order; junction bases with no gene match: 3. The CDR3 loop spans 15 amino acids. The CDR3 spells CASSDRTGNTGELFF. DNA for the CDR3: TGTGCCAGCAGCGACCGGACAGGGAACACCGGGGAGCTGTTTTTT.

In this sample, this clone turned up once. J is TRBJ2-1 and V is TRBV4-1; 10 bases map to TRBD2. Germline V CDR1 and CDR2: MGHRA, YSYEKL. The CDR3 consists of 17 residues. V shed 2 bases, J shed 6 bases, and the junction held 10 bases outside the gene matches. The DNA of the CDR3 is TGCGCCAGCAGCCAACAAAGCGGGAGGGCCTTAGTCAATGAGCAGTTCTTC. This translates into CASSQQSGRALVNEQFF.